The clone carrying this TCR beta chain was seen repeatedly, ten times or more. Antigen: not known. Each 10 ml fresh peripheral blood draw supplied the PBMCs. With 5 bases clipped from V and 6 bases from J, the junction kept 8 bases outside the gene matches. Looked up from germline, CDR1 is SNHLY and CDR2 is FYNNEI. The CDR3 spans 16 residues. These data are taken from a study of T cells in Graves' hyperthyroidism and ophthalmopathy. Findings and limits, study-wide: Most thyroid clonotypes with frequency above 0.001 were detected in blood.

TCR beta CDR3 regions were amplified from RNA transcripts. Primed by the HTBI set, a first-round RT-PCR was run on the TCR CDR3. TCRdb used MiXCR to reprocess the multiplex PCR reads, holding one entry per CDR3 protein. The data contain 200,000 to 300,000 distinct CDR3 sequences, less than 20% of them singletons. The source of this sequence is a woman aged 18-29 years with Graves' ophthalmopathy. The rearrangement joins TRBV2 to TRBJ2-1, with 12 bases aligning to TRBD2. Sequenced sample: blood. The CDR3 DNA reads TGTGCCAGCAGTCCCTGGTCTAGCGGGGGGGCCAATGAGCAGTTCTTC. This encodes CASSPWSSGGANEQFF.